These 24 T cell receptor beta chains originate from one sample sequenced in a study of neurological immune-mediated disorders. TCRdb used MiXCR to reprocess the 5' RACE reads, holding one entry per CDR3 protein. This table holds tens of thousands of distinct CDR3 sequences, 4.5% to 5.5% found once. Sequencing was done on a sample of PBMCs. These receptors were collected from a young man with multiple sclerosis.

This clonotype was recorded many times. CDR3 residues: CASSRGTGRDTQYF. CDR3 sequence (DNA): TGCGCCAGCAGCCGGGGGACAGGGAGAGATACGCAGTATTTT. This chain connects TRBV5-1 to TRBJ2-3, with 9 bases aligning to TRBD1. Germline V lookup: CDR1 SGHRS, CDR2 YFSETQ. The CDR3 has 14 amino acids. The V segment lost 4 bases and the J segment 5 bases; nucleotides outside the gene matches: 5.

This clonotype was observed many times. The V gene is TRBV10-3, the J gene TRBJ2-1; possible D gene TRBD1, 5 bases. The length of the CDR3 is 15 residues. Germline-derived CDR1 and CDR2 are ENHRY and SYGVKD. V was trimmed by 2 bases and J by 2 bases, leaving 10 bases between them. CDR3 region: CAISEGEGAYNEQFF. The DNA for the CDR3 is TGTGCCATCAGTGAGGGGGAAGGGGCCTACAATGAGCAGTTCTTC.

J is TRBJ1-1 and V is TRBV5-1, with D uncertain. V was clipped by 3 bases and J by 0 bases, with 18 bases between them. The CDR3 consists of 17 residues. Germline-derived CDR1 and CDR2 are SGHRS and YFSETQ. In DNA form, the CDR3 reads TGCGCCAGCAGCTATTGGCCCTTCCAAAGGGTGAACACTGAAGCTTTCTTT. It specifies CASSYWPFQRVNTEAFF. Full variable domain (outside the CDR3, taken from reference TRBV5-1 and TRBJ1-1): KAGVTQTPRYLIKTRGQQVTLSCSPISGHRSVSWYQQTPGQGLQFLFEYFSETQRNKGNFPGRFSGRQFSNSRSEMNVSTLELGDSALYLCASSYWPFQRVNTEAFFGQGTRLTVV.

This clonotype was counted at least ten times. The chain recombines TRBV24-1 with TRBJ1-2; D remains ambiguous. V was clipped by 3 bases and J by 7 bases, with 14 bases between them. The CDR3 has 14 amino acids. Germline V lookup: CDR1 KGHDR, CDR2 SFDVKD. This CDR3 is CATSDGYPGRGYTF. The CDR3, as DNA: TGTGCCACCAGTGATGGGTACCCCGGGCGTGGCTACACCTTC.

CDR3 sequence: CASRPGPYGYTF. CDR3 coding DNA: TGCGCCAGCAGACCCGGGCCCTATGGCTACACCTTC. This chain connects TRBV10-1 to TRBJ1-2, with no clear D. CDR3 size: 12 residues. Trimming shortened V by 6 bases and J by 4 bases, and 9 bases separated the two germline ends. Germline values: CDR1 WNHNN, CDR2 SYGVQD (reference sequence).

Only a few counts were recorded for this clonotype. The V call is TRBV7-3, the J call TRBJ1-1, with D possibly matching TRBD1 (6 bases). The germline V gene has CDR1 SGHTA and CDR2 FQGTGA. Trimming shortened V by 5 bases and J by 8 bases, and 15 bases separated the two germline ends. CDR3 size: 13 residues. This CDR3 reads CASSPSRDKEAFF. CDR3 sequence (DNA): TGTGCCAGCAGCCCGTCCCGGGACAAGGAAGCTTTCTTT.

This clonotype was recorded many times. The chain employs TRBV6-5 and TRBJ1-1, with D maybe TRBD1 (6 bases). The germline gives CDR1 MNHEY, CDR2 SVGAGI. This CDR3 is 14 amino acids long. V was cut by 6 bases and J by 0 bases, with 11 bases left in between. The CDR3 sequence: CASSKQGMNTEAFF. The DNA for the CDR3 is TGTGCCAGCAGCAAACAGGGTATGAACACTGAAGCTTTCTTT.

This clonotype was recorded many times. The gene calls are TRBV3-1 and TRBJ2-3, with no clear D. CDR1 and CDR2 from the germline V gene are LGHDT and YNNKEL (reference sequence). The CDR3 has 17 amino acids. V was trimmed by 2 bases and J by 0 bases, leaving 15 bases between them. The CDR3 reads CASSQHPGPPSTDTQYF. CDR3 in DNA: TGTGCCAGCAGCCAACACCCCGGACCTCCTAGCACAGATACGCAGTATTTT.

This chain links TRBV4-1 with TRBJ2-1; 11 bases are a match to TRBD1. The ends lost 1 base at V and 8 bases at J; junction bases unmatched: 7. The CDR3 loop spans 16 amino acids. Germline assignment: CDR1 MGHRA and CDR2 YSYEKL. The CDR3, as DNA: TGCGCCAGCAGCCAAGTTCGGACAGGGGGCTGGTATGAGCAGTTCTTC. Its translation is CASSQVRTGGWYEQFF.

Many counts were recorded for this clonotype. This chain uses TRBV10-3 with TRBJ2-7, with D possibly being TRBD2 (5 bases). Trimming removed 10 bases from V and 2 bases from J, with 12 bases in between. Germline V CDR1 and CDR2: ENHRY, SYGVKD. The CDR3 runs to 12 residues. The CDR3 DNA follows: TGTGCCACCGGCGGGCAGACCTACGAGCAGTACTTC. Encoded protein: CATGGQTYEQYF.

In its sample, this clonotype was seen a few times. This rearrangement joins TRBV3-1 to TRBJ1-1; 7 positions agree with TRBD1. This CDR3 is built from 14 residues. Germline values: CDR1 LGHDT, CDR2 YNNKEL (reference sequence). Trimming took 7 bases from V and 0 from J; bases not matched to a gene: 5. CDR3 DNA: TGTGCCAGCATCGCAGGGGGAATGAACACTGAAGCTTTCTTT. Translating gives CASIAGGMNTEAFF.

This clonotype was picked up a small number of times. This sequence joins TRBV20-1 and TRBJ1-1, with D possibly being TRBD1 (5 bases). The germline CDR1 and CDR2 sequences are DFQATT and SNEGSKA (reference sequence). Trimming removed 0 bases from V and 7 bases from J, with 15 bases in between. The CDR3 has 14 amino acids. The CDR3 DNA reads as TGCAGTGCTAGAGAGATGGCAGGGTTAAATGAAGCTTTCTTT. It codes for CSAREMAGLNEAFF.

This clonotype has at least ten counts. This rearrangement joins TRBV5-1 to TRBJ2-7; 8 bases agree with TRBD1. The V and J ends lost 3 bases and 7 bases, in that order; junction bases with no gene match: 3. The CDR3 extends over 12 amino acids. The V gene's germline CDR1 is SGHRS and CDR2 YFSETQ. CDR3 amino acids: CASSYGQGEQYF. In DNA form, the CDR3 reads TGCGCCAGCAGCTACGGACAGGGAGAGCAGTACTTC.

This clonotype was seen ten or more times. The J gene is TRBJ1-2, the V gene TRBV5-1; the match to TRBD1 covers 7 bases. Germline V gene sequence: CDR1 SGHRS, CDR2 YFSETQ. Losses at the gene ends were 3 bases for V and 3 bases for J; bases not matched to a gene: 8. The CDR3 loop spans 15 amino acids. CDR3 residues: CASSSSTGTHYGYTF. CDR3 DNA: TGCGCCAGCAGCTCCTCGACAGGGACTCACTATGGCTACACCTTC. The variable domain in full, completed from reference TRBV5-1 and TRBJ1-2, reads KAGVTQTPRYLIKTRGQQVTLSCSPISGHRSVSWYQQTPGQGLQFLFEYFSETQRNKGNFPGRFSGRQFSNSRSEMNVSTLELGDSALYLCASSSSTGTHYGYTFGSGTRLTVV.

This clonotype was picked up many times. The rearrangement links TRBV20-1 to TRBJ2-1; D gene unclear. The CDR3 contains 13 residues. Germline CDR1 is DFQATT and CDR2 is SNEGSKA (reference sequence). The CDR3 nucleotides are TGCGCCTTACGCCATCCCTATTACAATGAGCAGTTCTTC. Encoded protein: CALRHPYYNEQFF.

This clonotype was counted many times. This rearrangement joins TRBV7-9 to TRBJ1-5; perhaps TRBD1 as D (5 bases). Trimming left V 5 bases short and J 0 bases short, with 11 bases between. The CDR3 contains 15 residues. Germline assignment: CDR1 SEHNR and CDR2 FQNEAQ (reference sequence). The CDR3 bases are TGTGCCAGCAGCCCCCAGGGAAATAGCAATCAGCCCCAGCATTTT. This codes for CASSPQGNSNQPQHF.

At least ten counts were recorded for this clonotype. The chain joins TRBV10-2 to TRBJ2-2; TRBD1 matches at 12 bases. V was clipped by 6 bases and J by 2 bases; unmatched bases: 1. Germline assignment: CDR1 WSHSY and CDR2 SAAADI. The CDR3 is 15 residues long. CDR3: CASRGTGGNTGELFF. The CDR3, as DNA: TGCGCCAGCAGGGGGACAGGGGGCAACACCGGGGAGCTGTTTTTT.

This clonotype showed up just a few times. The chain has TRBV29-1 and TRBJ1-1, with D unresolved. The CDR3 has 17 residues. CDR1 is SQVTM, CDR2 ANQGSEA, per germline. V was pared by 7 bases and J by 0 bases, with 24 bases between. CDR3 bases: TGCAGCGCCCTACGGAGAGGGATGGAATTTATGAACACTGAAGCTTTCTTT. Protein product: CSALRRGMEFMNTEAFF.

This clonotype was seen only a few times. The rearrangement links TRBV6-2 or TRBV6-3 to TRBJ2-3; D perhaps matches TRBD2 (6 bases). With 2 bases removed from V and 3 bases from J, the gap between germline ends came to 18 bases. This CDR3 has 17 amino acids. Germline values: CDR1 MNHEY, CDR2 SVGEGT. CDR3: CASSYNLRRDPTDTQYF. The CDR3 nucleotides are TGTGCCAGCAGTTACAATCTGAGGAGGGATCCTACAGATACGCAGTATTTT.

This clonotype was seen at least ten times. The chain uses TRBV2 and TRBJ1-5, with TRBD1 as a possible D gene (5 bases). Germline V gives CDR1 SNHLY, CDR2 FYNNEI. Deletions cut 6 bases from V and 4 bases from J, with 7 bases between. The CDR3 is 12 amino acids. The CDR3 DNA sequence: TGTGCCAGCAGGCGGGGGAATCAGCCCCAGCATTTT. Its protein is CASRRGNQPQHF.

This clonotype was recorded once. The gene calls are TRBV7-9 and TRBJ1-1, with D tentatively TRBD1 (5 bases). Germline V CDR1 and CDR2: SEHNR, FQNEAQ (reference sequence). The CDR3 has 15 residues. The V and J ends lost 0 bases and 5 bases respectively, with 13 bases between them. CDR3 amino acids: CASSLAKGWETEAFF. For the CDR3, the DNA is TGTGCCAGCAGCTTAGCCAAGGGGTGGGAGACTGAAGCTTTCTTT.

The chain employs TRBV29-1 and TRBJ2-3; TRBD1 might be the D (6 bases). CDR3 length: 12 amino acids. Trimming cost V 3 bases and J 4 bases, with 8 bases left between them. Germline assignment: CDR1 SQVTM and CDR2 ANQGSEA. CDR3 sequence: CSVDKGADTQYF. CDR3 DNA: TGCAGCGTTGACAAGGGGGCAGATACGCAGTATTTT.

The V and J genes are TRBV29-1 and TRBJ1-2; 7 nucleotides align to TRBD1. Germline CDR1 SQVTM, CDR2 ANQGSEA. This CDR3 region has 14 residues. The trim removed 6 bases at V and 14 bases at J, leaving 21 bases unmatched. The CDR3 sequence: CSVKTGARLGGQTF. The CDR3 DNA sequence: TGCAGCGTCAAAACAGGGGCCCGCTTGGGTGGCCAAACCTTC.

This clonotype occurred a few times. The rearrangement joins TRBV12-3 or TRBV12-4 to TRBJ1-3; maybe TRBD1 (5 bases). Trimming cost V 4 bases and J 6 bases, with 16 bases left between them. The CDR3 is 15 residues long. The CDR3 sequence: CASSSGTLLQNTIYF. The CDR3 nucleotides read TGTGCCAGCAGTTCGGGGACCCTTTTGCAAAACACCATATATTTT.